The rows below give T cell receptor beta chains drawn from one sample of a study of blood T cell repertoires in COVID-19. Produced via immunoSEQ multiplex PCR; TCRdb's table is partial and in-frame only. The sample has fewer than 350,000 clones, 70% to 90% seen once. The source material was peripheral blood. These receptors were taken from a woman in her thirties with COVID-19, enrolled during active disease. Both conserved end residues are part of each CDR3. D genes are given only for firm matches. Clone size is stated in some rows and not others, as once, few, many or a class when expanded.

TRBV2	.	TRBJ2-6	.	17	TGTGCCAGCAGCTTTGGGGCCGGAGGGGCCGGGGCCAACGTCCTGACTTTC	CASSFGAGGAGANVLTF
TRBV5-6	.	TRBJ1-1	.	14	TGTGCCAGCAGCTACGGGGGGAGGGACACTGAAGCTTTCTTT	CASSYGGRDTEAFF
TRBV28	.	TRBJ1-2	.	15	TGTGCCAGCAGCCCAATCGACAGGACCGGCTCTGGCTACACCTTC	CASSPIDRTGSGYTF
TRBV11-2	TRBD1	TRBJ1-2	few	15	TGTGCCAGCAGAGAGAGACAGGGGGCGAACTATGGCTACACCTTC	CASRERQGANYGYTF
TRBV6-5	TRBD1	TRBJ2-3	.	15	TGTGCCAGCAGTTACTTGGGACAGGGACAAGATACGCAGTATTTT	CASSYLGQGQDTQYF
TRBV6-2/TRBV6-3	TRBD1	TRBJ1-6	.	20	TGTGCCAGCAGCTATCCGGGACAGGGGTTACCTAGACGTCGGGGATCACCCCTCCACTTT	CASSYPGQGLPRRRGSPLHF
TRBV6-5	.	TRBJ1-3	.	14	TGTGCCAGCAGACCGGGGGACCTGGAAAACACCATATATTTT	CASRPGDLENTIYF
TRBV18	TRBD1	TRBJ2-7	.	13	TGTGCCAGCTCACCGGGACAGGTCTACGAGCAGTACTTC	CASSPGQVYEQYF
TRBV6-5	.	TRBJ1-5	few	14	TGTGCCAGCAGTCCGGCTAGCCCCAATCAGCCCCAGCATTTT	CASSPASPNQPQHF
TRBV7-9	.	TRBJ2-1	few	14	TGTGCCAGCAGCTTAGGACCAAGCGGGAATGAGCAGTTCTTC	CASSLGPSGNEQFF
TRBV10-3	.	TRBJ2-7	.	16	TGTGCCATCAGTGAGTCGAGTCCGGGAATGACCTACGAGCAGTACTTC	CAISESSPGMTYEQYF
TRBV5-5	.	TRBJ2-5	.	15	TGTGCCAGCAGCTTATGGGGGGGCCACCAAGAGACCCAGTACTTC	CASSLWGGHQETQYF
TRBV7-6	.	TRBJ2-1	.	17	TGTGCCAGCAGCGACGCTTGGAAGGAGGACCCTAGAGATGAGCAGTTCTTC	CASSDAWKEDPRDEQFF
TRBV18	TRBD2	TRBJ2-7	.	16	TGTGCCAGCTCATCCCTGACTAGCGGGGGGGCCTACGAGCAGTACTTC	CASSSLTSGGAYEQYF
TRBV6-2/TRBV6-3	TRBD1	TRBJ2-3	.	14	TGTGCCAGCAGTTACGGACAGGGGGCGAATACGCAGTATTTT	CASSYGQGANTQYF
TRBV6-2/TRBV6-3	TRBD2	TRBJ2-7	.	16	TGTGCCAGCAGTTCCCCCGGACTAGCGGAACCTTACGAGCAGTACTTC	CASSSPGLAEPYEQYF
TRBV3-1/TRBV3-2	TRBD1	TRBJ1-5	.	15	TGTGCCAGCAGCCAAAAGGGGGGACAGCATCAGCCCCAGCATTTT	CASSQKGGQHQPQHF
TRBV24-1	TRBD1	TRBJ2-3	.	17	TGTGCCACCAGTGATCCTCGACAGGGCACGGGTACAGATACGCAGTATTTT	CATSDPRQGTGTDTQYF
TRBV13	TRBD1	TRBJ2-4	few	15	TGTGCCAGCAGCACCTCCCGGACAGGGTCCAACATTCAGTACTTC	CASSTSRTGSNIQYF
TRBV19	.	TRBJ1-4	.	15	TGTGCCAGTAGGACCATGGGGCCCCAATTTGAAAAACTGTTTTTT	CASRTMGPQFEKLFF